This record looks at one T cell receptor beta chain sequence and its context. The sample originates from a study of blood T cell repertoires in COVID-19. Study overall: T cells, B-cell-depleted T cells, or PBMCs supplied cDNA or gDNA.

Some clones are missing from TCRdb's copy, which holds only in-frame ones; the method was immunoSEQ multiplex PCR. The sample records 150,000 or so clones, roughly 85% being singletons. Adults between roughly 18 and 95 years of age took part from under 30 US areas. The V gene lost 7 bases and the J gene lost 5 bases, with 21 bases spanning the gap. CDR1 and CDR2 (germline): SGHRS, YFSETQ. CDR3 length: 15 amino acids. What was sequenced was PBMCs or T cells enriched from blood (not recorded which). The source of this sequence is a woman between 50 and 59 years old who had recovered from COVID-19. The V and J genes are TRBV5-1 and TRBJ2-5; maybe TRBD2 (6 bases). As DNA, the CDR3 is TGCGCCAGCCGTCTAGGAGGCGGGGACGGGGAGACCCAGTACTTC. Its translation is CASRLGGGDGETQYF.